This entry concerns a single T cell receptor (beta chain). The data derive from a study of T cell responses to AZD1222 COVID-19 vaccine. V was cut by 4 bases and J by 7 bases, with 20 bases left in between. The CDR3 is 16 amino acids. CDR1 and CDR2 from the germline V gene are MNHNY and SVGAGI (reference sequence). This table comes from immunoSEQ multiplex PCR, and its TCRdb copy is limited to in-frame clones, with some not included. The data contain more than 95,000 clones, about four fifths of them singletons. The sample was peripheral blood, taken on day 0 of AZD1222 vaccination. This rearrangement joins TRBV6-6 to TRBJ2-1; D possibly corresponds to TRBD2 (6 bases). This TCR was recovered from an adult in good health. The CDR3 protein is CASSLEEGSSPNEQFF. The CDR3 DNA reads TGTGCCAGCAGTTTAGAGGAGGGGTCCAGTCCTAATGAGCAGTTCTTC.